This T cell receptor (beta chain) was captured in a study of shared clonotypes between healthy human individuals. At the level of the study: CD4 naive and memory got three plates each, CD8 naive two, CD8 memory one. The study, taken as a whole, reports: Rarefaction showed that sequencing of sorted subsets was incomplete (despite large depth). The study sampled only blood, and tissue repertoires likely differ.

Germline V gene data show CDR1 as SEHNR and CDR2 as FQNEAQ (reference sequence). V lost 1 base and J lost 4, with 7 bases in between. The CDR3 has 13 amino acids. The DNA input per sorted-subset replicate PCR was 200 to 250 ng, corresponding to some 30,000 T cell genomes. Produced via immunoSEQ multiplex PCR; TCRdb's table is partial and in-frame only. Here the sample spans 2 million to 2.5 million clones, over 85% being singletons. Naive CD8 cells lacked CD45RO and underwent positive selection for CCR7, leaving out terminally differentiated effector memory CD45RA+ cells. Comments on this clone: What it binds is unknown. Other nucleotide sequences from this sample produce the same CDR3.

The V call is TRBV7-9, the J call TRBJ2-5; tentatively, D is TRBD2 (5 bases). The sample comprised naive CD8+ T cells sorted from blood. This sequence originates from a man between 18 and 35 years old in good health. CDR3 sequence reads: CASSLGGLETQYF. CDR3 DNA sequence: TGTGCCAGCAGCTTAGGAGGGTTAGAGACCCAGTACTTC.